These T cell receptor beta chains were read from a single sample in a study of cytomegalovirus exposure and HLA in healthy donors. Generated by immunoSEQ multiplex PCR, the TCRdb table keeps only in-frame clones and is missing some. The sample yields around 110,000 clones, 79% seen once. The sample comprised PBMCs. The origin of the receptors is a man aged 30 to 39 in good health and CMV-seropositive. Each CDR3 is given with its conserved first and last residue. A D gene is named only where the DNA matches it firmly. A clone size is listed for some rows: how often the clone was seen (once, few, many), or a class if it is expanded.

>TRBD2|-|TRBJ2-7|TRBV13
CASSLGTSGRAEQYF
TGTGCCAGCAGCCTCGGGACTAGCGGGAGGGCCGAGCAGTACTTC
>-|-|TRBJ1-6|TRBV6-5
CASSYDRQLAPLHF
TGTGCCAGCAGTTATGACAGGCAATTGGCACCCCTCCACTTT
>-|-|TRBJ1-5|TRBV18
CASSPGGAGWSNQPQHF
TGTGCCAGCTCACCAGGCGGGGCGGGCTGGAGCAATCAGCCCCAGCATTTT
>TRBD1|-|TRBJ1-5|TRBV6-4
CASGIRDRDYNQPQHF
TGTGCCAGCGGAATACGGGACAGAGATTACAATCAGCCCCAGCATTTT
>-|once|TRBJ2-3|TRBV29-1
CSVMGWLALTDTQYF
TGCAGCGTCATGGGCTGGCTAGCGCTGACAGATACGCAGTATTTT
>TRBD1|-|TRBJ1-2|TRBV6-5
CASRTGANYGYTF
TGTGCCAGCCGGACAGGGGCTAACTATGGCTACACCTTC
>-|-|TRBJ2-7|TRBV7-6
CASSLGRGGEQYF
TGTGCCAGCAGCTTAGGTCGGGGTGGAGAGCAGTACTTC
>TRBD1|-|TRBJ1-2|TRBV28
CASSLRTGFLYGYTF
TGTGCCAGCAGTTTACGGACAGGGTTCCTCTATGGCTACACCTTC
>TRBD1|-|TRBJ1-1|TRBV5-1
CASSDRDRGYTEAFF
TGCGCCAGCAGCGATCGGGACAGGGGCTACACTGAAGCTTTCTTT
>TRBD1|-|TRBJ1-2|TRBV7-9
CVSSYSGTGSGYTF
TGTGTCAGCAGCTATTCCGGGACAGGGTCCGGCTACACCTTC
>-|once|TRBJ2-1|TRBV4-2
CASSQASRDEQFF
TGTGCCAGCAGCCAAGCATCGAGGGATGAGCAGTTCTTC
>TRBD1|-|TRBJ2-3|TRBV27
CASSLIFGTGTDTQYF
TGTGCCAGCAGCCTAATCTTCGGGACAGGGACCGATACGCAGTATTTT
>TRBD1|-|TRBJ1-1|TRBV5-4
CASSNRDRGKEAFF
TGTGCCAGCAGCAACCGGGACAGGGGGAAAGAAGCTTTCTTT
>TRBD1|-|TRBJ2-7|TRBV2
CASSERRGLLGGEQYF
TGTGCCAGCAGTGAACGCAGGGGGCTGTTGGGAGGCGAGCAGTACTTC
>-|once|TRBJ1-5|TRBV25-1
CASRDWGRNQPQHF
TGTGCCAGCAGAGATTGGGGGCGGAATCAGCCCCAGCATTTT
>TRBD2|-|TRBJ2-7|TRBV28
CATRTSGAGQVEQYF
TGTGCCACCCGGACTAGCGGGGCTGGTCAGGTCGAGCAGTACTTC
>-|-|TRBJ1-6|TRBV6-4
CASSGAAGYSPLHF
TGTGCCAGCAGTGGGGCAGCGGGGTATTCACCCCTCCACTTT
>TRBD1|-|TRBJ2-1|TRBV6-5
CASSYGTGLNEQFF
TGTGCCAGCAGTTACGGGACAGGGCTAAATGAGCAGTTCTTC
>-|few|TRBJ1-1|TRBV11-2
CASSFLPVMNTEAFF
TGTGCCAGCAGCTTTTTACCAGTCATGAACACTGAAGCTTTCTTT
>TRBD1|few|TRBJ2-1|TRBV5-1
CASSASGTGHYNEQFF
TGCGCCAGCAGCGCCAGCGGGACAGGGCACTACAATGAGCAGTTCTTC
>-|-|TRBJ2-2|TRBV5-1
CASSLGFGNTGELFF
TGCGCCAGCAGCTTGGGATTCGGTAACACCGGGGAGCTGTTTTTT
>TRBD2|-|TRBJ2-3|TRBV5-1
CASSFSLAGGSITDTQYF
TGCGCCAGCAGCTTCTCACTAGCGGGAGGTTCTATCACAGATACGCAGTATTTT
>-|-|TRBJ1-1|TRBV7-2
CASSLQGTGTGRFTEAFF
TGTGCCAGCAGCTTACAGGGAACAGGTACAGGGAGATTCACTGAAGCTTTCTTT
>-|-|TRBJ2-7|TRBV25-1
CASSPSWGRTYF
TGTGCCAGCAGCCCAAGTTGGGGGCGGACTTACTTC
>TRBD1|few|TRBJ2-7|TRBV18
CASSPPGQRAYEQYF
TGTGCCAGCTCACCCCCGGGACAGCGAGCCTACGAGCAGTACTTC
>-|-|TRBJ1-2|TRBV5-1
CASSLGHVAYGYTF
TGCGCCAGCAGCTTGGGCCACGTAGCCTATGGCTACACCTTC
>-|once|TRBJ1-2|TRBV7-8
CASSLGATGNYGYTF
TGTGCCAGCAGCTTAGGGGCGACAGGCAACTATGGCTACACCTTC
>-|-|TRBJ2-1|TRBV28
CASYRRDGRSYNEQFF
TGTGCCAGCTATCGGCGGGACGGCCGCTCCTACAATGAGCAGTTCTTC
>-|-|TRBJ1-1|TRBV27
CASSLNGGHTEAFF
TGTGCCAGCAGTTTAAACGGCGGCCACACTGAAGCTTTCTTT
>-|once|TRBJ2-3|TRBV2
CASSSADTQYF
TGTGCCAGTAGTAGCGCAGATACGCAGTATTTT
>-|-|TRBJ2-3|TRBV6-1
CASSTWRTQYF
TGTGCCAGCTCGACATGGCGTACGCAGTATTTT
>-|-|TRBJ1-6|TRBV12-2
CASRAAGQWVENSPLHF
TGTGCAAGTCGCGCAGCGGGACAATGGGTCGAGAATTCACCCCTCCACTTT
>-|-|TRBJ1-1|TRBV7-9
CASSLRQAHTEAFF
TGTGCCAGCAGCTTGAGACAGGCGCACACTGAAGCTTTCTTT
>-|-|TRBJ1-1|TRBV9
CASSLQGGTEAFF
TGTGCCAGCAGCTTACAGGGTGGCACTGAAGCTTTCTTT
>-|-|TRBJ1-5|TRBV5-1
CASQSGPYSNQPQHF
TGCGCCAGCCAAAGTGGGCCGTATAGCAATCAGCCCCAGCATTTT
>TRBD2|-|TRBJ2-1|TRBV7-9
CASSLELAGESPGINEQFF
TGTGCCAGCAGCTTAGAGCTAGCGGGAGAGTCGCCCGGGATCAATGAGCAGTTCTTC
>-|-|TRBJ2-5|TRBV28
CASSSPKRSKETQYF
TGTGCCAGCAGTTCCCCTAAGCGTAGTAAAGAGACCCAGTACTTC
>-|-|TRBJ1-2|TRBV2
CASSEGQGLYGYTF
TGTGCCAGCAGTGAAGGTCAGGGACTCTATGGCTACACCTTC
>-|-|TRBJ2-3|TRBV12-5
CASGLDDRDTDTQYF
TGTGCTAGTGGTTTGGACGACAGAGACACAGATACGCAGTATTTT
>TRBD1|-|TRBJ1-4|TRBV7-9
CASSLQGAEEKLFF
TGTGCCAGCAGCCTACAGGGGGCCGAAGAAAAACTGTTTTTT
>-|-|TRBJ2-5|TRBV2
CASSGGTGQETQYF
TGTGCCAGCAGCGGGGGAACAGGTCAAGAGACCCAGTACTTC
>-|-|TRBJ1-3|TRBV4-1
CASSREGEGGNTIYF
TGCGCCAGCAGCCGCGAGGGGGAAGGTGGAAACACCATATATTTT
>TRBD2|-|TRBJ2-3|TRBV19
CASGLFLAGGEDTQYF
TGTGCCAGTGGACTTTTCCTAGCGGGAGGTGAAGATACGCAGTATTTT
>-|-|TRBJ2-7|TRBV4-2
CASSQVSERYEQYF
TGTGCCAGCAGCCAAGTTTCTGAGCGCTACGAGCAGTACTTC
>TRBD2|-|TRBJ2-3|TRBV7-9
CASSLALAGGYTDTQYF
TGTGCCAGCAGCTTAGCCCTAGCGGGAGGATACACAGATACGCAGTATTTT
>-|-|TRBJ2-7|TRBV19
CASSHPPTGRRREQYF
TGTGCCAGTAGTCACCCGCCGACAGGGAGGAGGCGGGAGCAGTACTTC
>TRBD2|-|TRBJ2-5|TRBV4-2
CASSQGRGQETQYF
TGTGCCAGCAGCCAAGGGCGGGGGCAAGAGACCCAGTACTTC
>-|-|TRBJ1-1|TRBV30
CAWKWGSNTEAFF
TGTGCCTGGAAGTGGGGCTCGAACACTGAAGCTTTCTTT
>TRBD1|-|TRBJ2-5|TRBV7-9
CASSPNRGSQETQYF
TGTGCCAGCAGCCCGAACAGGGGGTCCCAAGAGACCCAGTACTTC
>-|-|TRBJ1-4|TRBV2
CASSSTRGREKLFF
TGTGCCAGCAGTTCTACCAGGGGAAGGGAAAAACTGTTTTTT
>-|-|TRBJ2-7|TRBV13
CASSSSDSYYEQYF
TGTGCCAGCAGCTCCTCCGACTCCTACTACGAGCAGTACTTC